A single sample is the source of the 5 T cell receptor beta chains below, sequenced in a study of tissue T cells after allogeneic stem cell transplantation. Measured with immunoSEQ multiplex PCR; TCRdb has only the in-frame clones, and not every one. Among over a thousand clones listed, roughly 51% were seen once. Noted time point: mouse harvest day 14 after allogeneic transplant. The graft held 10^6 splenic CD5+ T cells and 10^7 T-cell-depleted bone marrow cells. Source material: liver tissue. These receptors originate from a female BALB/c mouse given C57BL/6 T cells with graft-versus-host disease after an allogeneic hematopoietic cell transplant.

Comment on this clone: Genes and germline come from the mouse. The sequenced part of the CDR3 DNA is TGTGCCAGCAGTCTGTGGCAAAACACAGAAGTCTTC. It specifies CASSLWQNTEVF. The full CDR3 is CASSLWQNTEVFF. The chain joins TRBV26 to TRBJ1-1; no clear D. The CDR3 extends 1 residue past the end of the read, so its final part is completed from the germline J gene. V was shortened by 1 base and J by 1 base, with 4 bases between the two germline ends. The CDR3 loop spans 13 amino acids. CDR1 KGHPV and CDR2 FQNQEV come from the germline V gene (reference sequence). Full variable domain (remainder filled in from reference TRBV26 and TRBJ1-1): NSKVIQTPRYLVKGQGQKAKMRCIPEKGHPVVFWYQQNKNNEFKFLINFQNQEVLQQIDMTEKRFSAECPSNSPCSLEIQSSEAGDSALYLCASSLWQNTEVFFGKGTRLTVV.

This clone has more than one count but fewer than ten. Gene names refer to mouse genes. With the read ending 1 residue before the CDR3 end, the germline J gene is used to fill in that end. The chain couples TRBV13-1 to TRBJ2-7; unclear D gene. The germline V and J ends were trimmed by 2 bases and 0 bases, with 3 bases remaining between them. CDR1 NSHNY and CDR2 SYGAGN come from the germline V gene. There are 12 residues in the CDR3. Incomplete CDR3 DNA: TGTGCCAGCAGTGACAACTCCTATGAACAGTAC. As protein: CASSDNSYEQY. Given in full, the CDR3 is CASSDNSYEQYF.

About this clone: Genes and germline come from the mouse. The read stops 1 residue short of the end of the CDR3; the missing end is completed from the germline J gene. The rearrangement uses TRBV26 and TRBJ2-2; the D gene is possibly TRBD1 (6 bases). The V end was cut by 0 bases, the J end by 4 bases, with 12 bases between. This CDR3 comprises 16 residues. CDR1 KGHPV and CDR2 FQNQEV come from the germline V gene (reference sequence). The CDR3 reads CASSLSRGRGTGQLYF. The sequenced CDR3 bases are TGTGCCAGCAGTCTGTCGAGGGGCAGGGGCACCGGGCAGCTCTAC.

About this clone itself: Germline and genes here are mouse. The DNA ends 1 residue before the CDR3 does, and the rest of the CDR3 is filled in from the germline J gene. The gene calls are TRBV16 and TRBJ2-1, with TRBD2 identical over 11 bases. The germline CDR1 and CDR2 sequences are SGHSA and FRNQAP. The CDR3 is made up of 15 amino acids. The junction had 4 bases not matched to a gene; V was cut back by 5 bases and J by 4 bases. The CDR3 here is CASSLDWGGYAEQFF. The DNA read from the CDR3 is TGTGCAAGCAGCCTCGACTGGGGGGGTTATGCTGAGCAGTTC.

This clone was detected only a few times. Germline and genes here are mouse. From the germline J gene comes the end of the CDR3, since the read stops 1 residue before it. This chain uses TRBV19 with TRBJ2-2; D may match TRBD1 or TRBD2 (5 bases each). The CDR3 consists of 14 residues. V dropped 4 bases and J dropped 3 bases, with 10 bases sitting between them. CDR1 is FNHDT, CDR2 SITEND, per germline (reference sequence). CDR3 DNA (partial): TGTGCCAGCAGTGAGAGGGGCTACACCGGGCAGCTCTAC. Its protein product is CASSERGYTGQLY. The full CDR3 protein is CASSERGYTGQLYF.